The clone carrying this T cell receptor beta chain was seen a few times. Its antigen is as yet unknown. All of the isolated RNA was reverse transcribed, so expressed TCRB transcripts were sequenced. Measured with immunoSEQ multiplex PCR; TCRdb has only the in-frame clones, and not every one. The sample includes 250,000 to 300,000 clones, roughly an eighth of them seen just once. This specimen comes from a study of beta chain features in type 1 diabetes. Regarding the study as a whole: Moderately but significantly shorter TCRB CDR3s were found in Type 1 diabetes patients in all four CD4+ subsets. Junctions at VDJ sites from type 1 diabetes patients had fewer insertions and more deletions.

The V segment lost 4 bases and the J segment 0 bases; nucleotides outside the gene matches: 6. CDR1 and CDR2 (germline): LNHNV, YYDKDF (reference sequence). The CDR3 contains 15 residues. CD45RO/CCR7/CD25/CD127/CD95/CD27 separated CD4+ naive, central memory, regulatory and stem cell-like memory cells by sorting. In all sorted populations, purity surpassed 95%. This TCR was sampled from a man in his thirties or forties with type 1 diabetes. J is TRBJ2-7 and V is TRBV15, with 7 bases aligning to TRBD2. The sample comprised naive CD4+ T cells from blood. CDR3 region: CATSKGRELSYEQYF. The CDR3 DNA sequence: TGTGCCACCAGCAAGGGGAGGGAACTCTCCTACGAGCAGTACTTC.